Sequencing of this TCR beta chain was carried out in a study of blood T cell repertoires in COVID-19. Using immunoSEQ multiplex PCR, the repertoire was profiled, and TCRdb retains in-frame clones only, with some absent. This sample has about 210,000 clones, with about four fifths found just once. J was trimmed by 5 bases and V by 4 bases; bases with no gene match: 10. The CDR3 has 15 amino acids. Germline CDR1 is SGDLS and CDR2 is YYNGEE. The V gene is TRBV9, the J gene TRBJ1-1, with 8 bases identical to TRBD1. What was sequenced was peripheral blood. The clonotype was recovered from a man over 45 with active or convalescent COVID-19. CDR3 residues: CASSPTYRGGTEAFF. CDR3 bases: TGTGCCAGCAGCCCGACGTACAGGGGGGGGACTGAAGCTTTCTTT.